This T cell receptor (beta chain) was identified in a study of blood T cell repertoires in COVID-19. The method was immunoSEQ multiplex PCR; TCRdb's version includes in-frame clones alone and lacks a portion of them. The table records roughly 86,000 clones, around 84% of them present only once. Germline V gene sequence: CDR1 SGHVS, CDR2 FQNEAQ. J lost 3 bases, V lost 4 bases, and 15 bases had no gene match. This CDR3 has 18 residues. The sequenced sample consisted of peripheral blood. The chain is built from TRBV7-8 and TRBJ2-1; 7 bases line up with TRBD2. The source is a man aged 40-55 years with acute or convalescent COVID-19. The CDR3 DNA follows: TGTGCCAGCAGCTCCTTGCTACTCACTAGCGCTTTCTACAATGAGCAGTTCTTC. As protein: CASSSLLLTSAFYNEQFF.